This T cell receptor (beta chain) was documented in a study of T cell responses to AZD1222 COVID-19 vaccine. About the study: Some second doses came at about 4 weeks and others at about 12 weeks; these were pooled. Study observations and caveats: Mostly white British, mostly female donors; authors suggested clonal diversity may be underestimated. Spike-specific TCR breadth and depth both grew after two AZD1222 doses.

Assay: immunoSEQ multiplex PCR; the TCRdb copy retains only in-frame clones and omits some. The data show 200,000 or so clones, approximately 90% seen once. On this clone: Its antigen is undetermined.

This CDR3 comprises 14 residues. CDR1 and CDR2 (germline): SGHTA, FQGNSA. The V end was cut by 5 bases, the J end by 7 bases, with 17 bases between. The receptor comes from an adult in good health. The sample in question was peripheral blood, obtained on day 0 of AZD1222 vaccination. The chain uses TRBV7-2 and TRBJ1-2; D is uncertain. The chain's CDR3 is CASSLGPRTTGYTF. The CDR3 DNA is TGTGCCAGCAGCCTCGGCCCCCGAACTACTGGCTACACCTTC.